Listed below are T cell receptor beta chains from one sample, sequenced in a study of cytomegalovirus exposure and HLA in healthy donors. Only in-frame clones appear in the TCRdb table, and some are missing; sequencing was by immunoSEQ multiplex PCR. Seen here are roughly 170,000 clones, 75% to 90% observed once, and the top ten hold 1.5% to 2%. The source material was PBMCs. The receptors stem from a man aged 50-60 years in good health and CMV-seronegative. Both conserved end residues are part of each CDR3. A D gene is named only where the DNA matches it firmly. Where a row states a size, it is once, few, many or the class of an expanded clone; other rows omit it.

TRBJ1-4	TRBV6-6	few	-	TGTGCCAGCAGCAAAACAGGAGGGAGTAATGAAAAACTGTTTTTT	CASSKTGGSNEKLFF
TRBJ2-1	TRBV7-3	-	-	TGTGCCAGCAGCTTCGAGGCTAGCCGTGTAAATGAGCAGTTCTTC	CASSFEASRVNEQFF
TRBJ1-5	TRBV29-1	-	-	TGCAGCGTTACTAGTGGTTGGGATCAGCCCCAGCATTTT	CSVTSGWDQPQHF
TRBJ1-2	TRBV4-1	-	-	TGCGCCAGCAGCCAAGTCGGAACGGGGATCGATGGCTACACCTTC	CASSQVGTGIDGYTF
TRBJ2-2	TRBV25-1	-	TRBD1	TGTGCCAGTGGCGAAGGGGGCGGCGGGGAGCTGTTTTTT	CASGEGGGGELFF
TRBJ2-2	TRBV7-9	once	TRBD1	TGTGCCAGCAGCTCCCGGGACAGGGGCAACACCGGGGAGCTGTTTTTT	CASSSRDRGNTGELFF
TRBJ1-1	TRBV6-6	-	TRBD1	TGTGCCACTTCAGGGGGCACTGAAGCTTTCTTT	CATSGGTEAFF
TRBJ1-4	TRBV5-8	once	TRBD1	TGTGCCAGCAGCTTCCAGGGGGTACTTAATGAAAAACTGTTTTTT	CASSFQGVLNEKLFF
TRBJ2-2	TRBV2	-	TRBD2	TGTGCCAGCAGGCTTGGACTAGCGGGAGCCGTCGGGGAGCTGTTTTTT	CASRLGLAGAVGELFF
TRBJ2-4	TRBV29-1	-	-	TGCAGTTGGTCCGTAGCCGGCCGGGAGTACTTC	CSWSVAGREYF
TRBJ1-2	TRBV5-1	-	TRBD1	TGCGCCAGCAGCCACGGGACAGACAACCTCTATGGCTACACCTTC	CASSHGTDNLYGYTF
TRBJ2-3	TRBV7-6	-	TRBD2	TGTGCCAGCAGAGTGACTAGCGGGGGGTCAGATACGCAGTATTTT	CASRVTSGGSDTQYF
TRBJ1-5	TRBV7-3	-	TRBD1	TGTGCCAGCAGCACGACAGGGACGGGAAGAAATCAGCCCCAGCATTTT	CASSTTGTGRNQPQHF
TRBJ1-2	TRBV6-1	-	-	TGTGCCAGCACTCCTCGGGTAGAACGTGGCTACACCTTC	CASTPRVERGYTF
TRBJ1-1	TRBV18	-	-	TGTGCCAGCTCACCGATGGACACGGACACTGAAGCTTTCTTT	CASSPMDTDTEAFF
TRBJ1-1	TRBV6-5	few	-	TGTGCCAGCAGTAGGGAGGCCGACACTGAAGCTTTCTTT	CASSREADTEAFF
TRBJ1-2	TRBV7-9	-	-	TGTTCCAGCAGCTTAGGGGGGGGTGCCGCTAGGGGCTACACCTTC	CSSSLGGGAARGYTF
TRBJ2-5	TRBV5-4	-	-	TGTGCCAGCAGCCTTGGGGGGAGAGAGACCCAGTACTTC	CASSLGGRETQYF
TRBJ1-5	TRBV4-2	-	-	TGTGCCAGCAGCCAAGATGAGCAGTTCCGGGGCAATCAGCCCCAGCATTTT	CASSQDEQFRGNQPQHF
TRBJ2-3	TRBV4-3	-	TRBD1	TGCGCCAGCAGCGAATACAGGGGGCGCGGTACAGATACGCAGTATTTT	CASSEYRGRGTDTQYF
TRBJ1-1	TRBV19	-	-	TGTGCCAGTAGTATGCGGGGGATGAACACTGAAGCTTTCTTT	CASSMRGMNTEAFF
TRBJ2-2	TRBV4-2	-	TRBD2	TGTGCCAGCAGAGGGACTAGCGGAAAGACCAGTAACACCGGGGAGCTGTTTTTT	CASRGTSGKTSNTGELFF
TRBJ2-7	TRBV28	-	TRBD1	TGTGCCAGCAGTTTTTTGACAGGGGGCGGGTACGAGCAGTACTTC	CASSFLTGGGYEQYF
TRBJ2-1	TRBV2	-	-	TGTGCCAGCAGTGAGTGGCAGGGTAGGCATGAGCAGTTCTTC	CASSEWQGRHEQFF
TRBJ2-1	TRBV4-3	-	TRBD1	TGCGCCAGCAGCCAGGACAGGCCGAATGAGCAGTTCTTC	CASSQDRPNEQFF
TRBJ1-1	TRBV5-1	few	TRBD1	TGCGCCAGCAGCATCGACAGGGCTGAAGCTTTCTTT	CASSIDRAEAFF
TRBJ2-2	TRBV28	-	TRBD2	TGTGCCAGCAGGAGACTAGCGGGAGAAACCGGGGAGCTGTTTTTT	CASRRLAGETGELFF
TRBJ1-5	TRBV19	once	TRBD1	TGTGCCAGTAGTACCCGCGGGCAGGGGGCGGTCAGCAATCAGCCCCAGCATTTT	CASSTRGQGAVSNQPQHF
TRBJ2-1	TRBV4-1	once	TRBD2	TGCGCCAGCAGCCCGGGGGGCGGGGGGGCCGACAATGAGCAGTTCTTC	CASSPGGGGADNEQFF
TRBJ2-2	TRBV5-1	-	TRBD1	TGCGCCAGCAGCGGGGGGACAGGAGACCTTACCGGGGAGCTGTTTTTT	CASSGGTGDLTGELFF
TRBJ2-1	TRBV29-1	-	TRBD2	TGCAGCTCACGGACTAGCGGGCAGGGGGAGCAGTTCTTC	CSSRTSGQGEQFF
TRBJ1-1	TRBV6-1	-	-	TGTGCCAGCAGGGTGACAGTGAACACTGAAGCTTTCTTT	CASRVTVNTEAFF
TRBJ2-5	TRBV15	-	TRBD2	TGTGCCACCAGCAGGGGCGGACTAGCGGAAGGAGAGACCCAGTACTTC	CATSRGGLAEGETQYF
TRBJ2-3	TRBV5-1	-	-	TGCGCCAGCAGCTTCCTTGTGGAGGGGGCCCTGTATTTT	CASSFLVEGALYF
TRBJ1-6	TRBV7-7	-	TRBD1	TGTGCTAGCAGCTCCCCCCGACAGGGCTCCTATAATTCACCCCTCCACTTT	CASSSPRQGSYNSPLHF
TRBJ2-2	TRBV11-2	-	TRBD1	TGTGCCAGCAGGCCCGGGACAGGGCCCACCGGGGAGCTGTTTTTT	CASRPGTGPTGELFF
TRBJ2-3	TRBV5-6	-	TRBD2	TGTGCCAGCAGGCGGACTAGCGGGAGTCCAGATACGCAGTATTTT	CASRRTSGSPDTQYF
TRBJ2-1	TRBV7-2	-	TRBD2	TGTGCCAGCAGCTGGGGGGGAAATGAGCAGTTCTTC	CASSWGGNEQFF
TRBJ1-5	TRBV9	-	-	TGTGCCAGCAGCGATCCAGGGAGGGGATGCAATCAGCCCCAGCATTTT	CASSDPGRGCNQPQHF
TRBJ2-3	TRBV19	-	-	TGTGCCAGTAGTCGGGCCAGGGACACAGATACGCAGTATTTT	CASSRARDTDTQYF
TRBJ2-1	TRBV7-8	-	TRBD2	TGTGCCAGCAGCACGGGACTAGCGGGGGGGAATGAGCAGTTCTTC	CASSTGLAGGNEQFF
TRBJ2-3	TRBV12-2	-	-	TGTGCAAGTCGCTTGAGGAGGACTAGCGGGGGTCACACAGATACGCAGTATTTT	CASRLRRTSGGHTDTQYF
TRBJ2-7	TRBV4-2	-	TRBD1	TGTGCCAGCAGCCAAGTACAGGGGAGCTACGAGCAGTACTTC	CASSQVQGSYEQYF
TRBJ2-7	TRBV7-2	-	-	TGTGCCAGCAGCCCCGAGCGGACACAGGGCTACGAGCAGTACTTC	CASSPERTQGYEQYF
TRBJ1-5	TRBV7-8	-	-	TGTGCCAGCAGCTTATCCCTAGCTTCGACTGGTCAGCCCCAGCATTTT	CASSLSLASTGQPQHF
TRBJ1-5	TRBV28	-	-	TGTGCCAGCAGTTTAGGAGGGAGCAATCAGCCCCAGCATTTT	CASSLGGSNQPQHF
TRBJ2-5	TRBV5-5	-	TRBD1	TGTGCCAGCAGCCCGGGACAGCAAGAGACCCAGTACTTC	CASSPGQQETQYF
TRBJ2-1	TRBV2	-	TRBD2	TGTGCCAGCAGTTTTCTAGCGGGGGTCGGGAATGAGCAGTTCTTC	CASSFLAGVGNEQFF
TRBJ2-5	TRBV7-3	-	-	TGTGCCAGCAGCCAACAAGGAGGTCAGGGACAACAGTACTTC	CASSQQGGQGQQYF
TRBJ1-6	TRBV7-2	-	-	TGTGCCAGCAGCGCCCAACAGGCAGCTAATAATTCACCCCTCCACTTT	CASSAQQAANNSPLHF